The source of this T cell receptor (beta chain) is a study of blood T cell repertoires in COVID-19. Sequenced by immunoSEQ multiplex PCR; TCRdb stores in-frame clones only, minus some. The sample has some 220,000 clones, around three quarters seen once; the top ten hold about 7.2%. There are 15 residues in the CDR3. Trimming at V came to 5 bases and at J to 7 bases, leaving 9 bases not matched to a gene. Per germline, CDR1 MNHEY and CDR2 SVGAGI. Sequenced material: peripheral blood. This clonotype was sampled from a woman between 65 and 79 years old with acute or convalescent COVID-19. The chain recombines TRBV6-5 with TRBJ2-1, with TRBD1 matching over 9 bases. CDR3 region: CASSLLQGARNEQFF. Here the CDR3 DNA reads TGTGCCAGCAGTCTCCTACAGGGGGCGCGGAATGAGCAGTTCTTC.